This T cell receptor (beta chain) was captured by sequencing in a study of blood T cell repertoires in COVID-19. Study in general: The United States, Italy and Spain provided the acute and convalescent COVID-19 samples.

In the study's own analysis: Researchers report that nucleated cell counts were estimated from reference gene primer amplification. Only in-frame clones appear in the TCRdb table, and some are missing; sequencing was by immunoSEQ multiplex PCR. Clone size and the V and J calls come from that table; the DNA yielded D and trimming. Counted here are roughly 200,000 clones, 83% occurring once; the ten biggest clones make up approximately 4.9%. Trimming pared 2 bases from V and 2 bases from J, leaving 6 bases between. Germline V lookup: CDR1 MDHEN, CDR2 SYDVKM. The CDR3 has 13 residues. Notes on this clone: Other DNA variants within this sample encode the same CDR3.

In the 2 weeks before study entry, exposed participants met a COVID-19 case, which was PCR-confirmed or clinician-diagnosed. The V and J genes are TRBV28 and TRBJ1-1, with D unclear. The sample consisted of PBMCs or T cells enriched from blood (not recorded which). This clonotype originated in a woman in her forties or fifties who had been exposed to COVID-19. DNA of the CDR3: TGTGCCAGCAGTTTAGGCGGAAACACTGAAGCTTTCTTT. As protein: CASSLGGNTEAFF.